This T cell receptor beta chain appears in the sequencing data of a study of blood T cell repertoires in COVID-19. Study at large: Italy, Spain and the United States were the sources of the convalescent and acute COVID-19 samples.

Clones were sequenced by immunoSEQ multiplex PCR, and TCRdb holds only the in-frame ones, with some missing. Among 200,000 to 300,000 clones listed, 70% to 85% were seen once. Germline loops: CDR1 MGHRA, CDR2 YSYEKL. V trimming: 6 bases; J trimming: 1 base; junction bases outside the gene matches: 13. The CDR3 loop spans 17 amino acids. The chain is built from TRBV4-1 and TRBJ2-7; 9 nucleotides agree with TRBD2. Sequencing input: peripheral blood. This sequence was found in a man aged 35 to 55 who had recovered from COVID-19. The chain's CDR3 is CASSPSPGTSLSYEQYF. CDR3 bases: TGCGCCAGCAGTCCGAGCCCCGGGACTAGCCTTTCCTACGAGCAGTACTTC.